This passage covers 5 T cell receptor beta chains from one sample sequenced in a study of T cells in Graves' hyperthyroidism and ophthalmopathy. Amplification yielded TCR beta CDR3 regions, with RNA transcripts as the source. The study used the HTBI primer set for a first-round RT-PCR of the TCR CDR3. Each CDR3 protein is one row after TCRdb ran MiXCR on the multiplex PCR reads. The data show about 640,000 distinct CDR3 sequences, around 21% seen once. The specimen sequenced was blood. The receptors shown here come from a man under 40 with Graves' ophthalmopathy.

The rearrangement uses TRBV9 and TRBJ1-2; 8 bases agree with TRBD1. V shed 4 bases, J shed 7 bases, and the junction held 12 bases outside the gene matches. The CDR3 sequence is 15 residues long. Germline assignment: CDR1 SGDLS and CDR2 YYNGEE. In DNA form, the CDR3 reads TGTGCCAGCAGCCCCAGGACAGGGTCGTATTTTGGCTACACCTTC. Amino acid sequence: CASSPRTGSYFGYTF.

This rearrangement joins TRBV29-1 to TRBJ1-2, with D perhaps matching TRBD1 (6 bases). The germline CDR1 and CDR2 sequences are SQVTM and ANQGSEA. The CDR3 is 16 amino acids. V dropped 2 bases and J dropped 8 bases, with 24 bases sitting between them. The CDR3 DNA reads TGCAGCGTTGAAAGCCCGGACAGAGGCCCCGTAGTCGGCTACACCTTC. Protein sequence: CSVESPDRGPVVGYTF.

This clonotype was detected a few times. The rearrangement links TRBV11-2 to TRBJ2-7; possible D gene TRBD1, 5 bases. Trimming removed 0 bases from V and 7 bases from J, with 10 bases in between. Germline assignment: CDR1 SGHAT and CDR2 FQNNGV. This CDR3 contains 13 residues. The CDR3 coding sequence is TGTGCCAGCAGCTTAGACAGGGCAAAAGAGCAGTACTTC. Amino acids: CASSLDRAKEQYF.

The V and J genes are TRBV12-3 or TRBV12-4 and TRBJ2-1; D remains unclear. This CDR3 is 12 amino acids long. V dropped 7 bases and J dropped 9 bases, with 13 bases sitting between them. The CDR3, as DNA: TGTGCCAGCACCGATGTGGGTTTTGAGCAGTTCTTC. Translating gives CASTDVGFEQFF.

Remarks on this clonotype: This may stem from a read error, because a much larger clone lies one nucleotide away. The chain combines TRBV2 with TRBJ2-5; no definite D call. The CDR3 runs 13 residues. Germline V CDR1 and CDR2: SNHLY, FYNNEI. CDR3 amino acids: CVSKLRLQETQYF. The CDR3, as DNA: TGTGTCAGCAAGCTACGCCTCCAAGAGACCCAGTACTTC. Full variable domain (outside the CDR3, taken from reference TRBV2 and TRBJ2-5): EPEVTQTPSHQVTQMGQEVILRCVPISNHLYFYWYRQILGQKVEFLVSFYNNEISEKSEIFDDQFSVERPDGSNFTLKIRSTKLEDSAMYFCVSKLRLQETQYFGPGTRLLVL.